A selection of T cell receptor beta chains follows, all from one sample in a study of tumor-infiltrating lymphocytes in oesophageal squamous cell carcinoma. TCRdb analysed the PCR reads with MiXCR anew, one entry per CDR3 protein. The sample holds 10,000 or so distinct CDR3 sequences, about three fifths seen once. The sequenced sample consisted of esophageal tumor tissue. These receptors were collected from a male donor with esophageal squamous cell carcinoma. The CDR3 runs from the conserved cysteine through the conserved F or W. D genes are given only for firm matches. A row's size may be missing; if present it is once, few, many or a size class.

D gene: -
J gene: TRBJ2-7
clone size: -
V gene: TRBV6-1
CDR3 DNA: TGTGCCAGCAGTGAAGTAAGGAGGAGCTACGAGCAGTACTTC
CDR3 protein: CASSEVRRSYEQYF

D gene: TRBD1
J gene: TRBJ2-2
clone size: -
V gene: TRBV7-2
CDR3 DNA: TGTGCCAGCAGCCGCGGACAGGGCGCCGGGGAGCTGTTTTTT
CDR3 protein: CASSRGQGAGELFF

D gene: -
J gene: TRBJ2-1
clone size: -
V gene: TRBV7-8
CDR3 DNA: TGTGCCAGCAGCTTAACCACCCCAGGGGATGGGTCCTACAATGAGCAGTTCTTC
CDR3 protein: CASSLTTPGDGSYNEQFF

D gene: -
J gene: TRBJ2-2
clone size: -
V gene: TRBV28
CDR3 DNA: TGTGCCACCAGTTTTTATAGCGGATGGGCCGGGGAGCTGTTTTTT
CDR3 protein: CATSFYSGWAGELFF

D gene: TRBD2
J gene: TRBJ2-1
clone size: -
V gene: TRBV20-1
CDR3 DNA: TGCAGTGCTTGGTTGACTAGCGGGAGTGGCAATGAGCAGTTCTTC
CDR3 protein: CSAWLTSGSGNEQFF

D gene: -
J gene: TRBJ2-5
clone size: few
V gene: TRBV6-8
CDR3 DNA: TGTGCCAGCAGTCAATGGGCGAACCAGCTCCAAGAGACCCAGTACTTC
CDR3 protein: CASSQWANQLQETQYF

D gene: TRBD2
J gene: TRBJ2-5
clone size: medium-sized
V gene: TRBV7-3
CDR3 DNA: TGTGCCAGCAGCTTAGGACTAGCGGGAGTGTACAATGAGCAGTACTTC
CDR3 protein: CASSLGLAGVYNEQYF

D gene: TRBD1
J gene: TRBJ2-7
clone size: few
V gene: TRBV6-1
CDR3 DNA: TGTGCCAGCAGTGATTATTGGACAGGGACGTCCTACGAGCAGTACTTC
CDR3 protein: CASSDYWTGTSYEQYF

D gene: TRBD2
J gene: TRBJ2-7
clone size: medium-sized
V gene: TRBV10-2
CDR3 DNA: TGCGCCAGCAGACTAGCGGGGGCCTACGAGCAGTACTTC
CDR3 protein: CASRLAGAYEQYF

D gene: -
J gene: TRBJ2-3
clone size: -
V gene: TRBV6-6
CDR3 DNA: TGTGCCAGCAGTTCCAGGGGCGGTACGCAGTATTTT
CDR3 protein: CASSSRGGTQYF

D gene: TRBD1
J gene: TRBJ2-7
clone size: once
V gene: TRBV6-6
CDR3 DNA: TGTGCCAGCAGCCGAACCGGGACAGGGGGCCCCGAGCAGTACTTC
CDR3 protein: CASSRTGTGGPEQYF

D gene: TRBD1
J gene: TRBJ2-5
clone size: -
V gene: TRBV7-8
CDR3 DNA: TGTGCCAGCAGCTTAGAAGGGACAGGACAAGAGACCCAGTACTTC
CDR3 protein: CASSLEGTGQETQYF

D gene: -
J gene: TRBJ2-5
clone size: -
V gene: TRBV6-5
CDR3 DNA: TGTGCCAGCAGTTACTCGGGGGGAGGAGAGACCCAGTACTTC
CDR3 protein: CASSYSGGGETQYF

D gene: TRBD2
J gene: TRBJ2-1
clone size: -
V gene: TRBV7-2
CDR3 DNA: TGTGCCAGCAGCCTAAGCGGGGCGGGGATAACTTCACCCCTCCACTTC
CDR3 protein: CASSLSGAGITSPLHF

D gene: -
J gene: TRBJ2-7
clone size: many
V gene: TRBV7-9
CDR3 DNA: TGTGCCAGCGCTGGAGCCCGGACAGAAAAACCTGGGAGCGAGCAGTACTTC
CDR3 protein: CASAGARTEKPGSEQYF